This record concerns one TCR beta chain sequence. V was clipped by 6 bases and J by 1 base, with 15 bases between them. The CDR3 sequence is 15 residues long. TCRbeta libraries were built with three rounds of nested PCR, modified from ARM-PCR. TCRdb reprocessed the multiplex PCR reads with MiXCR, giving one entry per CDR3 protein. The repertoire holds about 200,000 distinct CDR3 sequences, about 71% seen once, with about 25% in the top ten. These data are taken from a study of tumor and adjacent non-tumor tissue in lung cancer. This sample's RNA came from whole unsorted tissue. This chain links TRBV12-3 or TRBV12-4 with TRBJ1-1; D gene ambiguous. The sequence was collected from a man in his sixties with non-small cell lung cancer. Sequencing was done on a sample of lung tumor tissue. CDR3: CASSPQTGSNTEAFF. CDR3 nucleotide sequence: TGTGCCAGCAGCCCTCAGACTGGATCGAACACTGAAGCTTTCTTT.